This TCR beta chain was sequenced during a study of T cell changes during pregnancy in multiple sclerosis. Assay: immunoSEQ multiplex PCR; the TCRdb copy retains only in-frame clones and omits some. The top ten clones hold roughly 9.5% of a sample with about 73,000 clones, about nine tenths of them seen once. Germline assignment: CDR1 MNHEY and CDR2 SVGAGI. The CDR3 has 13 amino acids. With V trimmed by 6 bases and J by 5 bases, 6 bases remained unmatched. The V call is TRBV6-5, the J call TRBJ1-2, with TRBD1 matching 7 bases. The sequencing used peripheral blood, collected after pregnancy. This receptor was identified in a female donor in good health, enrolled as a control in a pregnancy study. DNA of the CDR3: TGTGCCAGCAGGCTGGGACAGTTTTATGGCTACACCTTC. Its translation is CASRLGQFYGYTF.